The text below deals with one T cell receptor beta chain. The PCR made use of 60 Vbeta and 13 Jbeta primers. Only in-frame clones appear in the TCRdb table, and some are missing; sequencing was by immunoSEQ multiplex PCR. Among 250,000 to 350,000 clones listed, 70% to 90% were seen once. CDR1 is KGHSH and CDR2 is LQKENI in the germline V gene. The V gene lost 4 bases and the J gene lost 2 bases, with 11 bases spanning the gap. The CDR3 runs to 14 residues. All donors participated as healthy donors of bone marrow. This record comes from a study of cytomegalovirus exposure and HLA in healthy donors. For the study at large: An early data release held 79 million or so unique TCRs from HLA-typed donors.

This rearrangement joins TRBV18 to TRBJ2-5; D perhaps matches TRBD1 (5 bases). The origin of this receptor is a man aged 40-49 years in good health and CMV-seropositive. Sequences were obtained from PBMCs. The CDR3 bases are TGTGCCAGCTCACTTGCAGGGCGTCAAGAGACCCAGTACTTC. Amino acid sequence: CASSLAGRQETQYF.